This T cell receptor (beta chain) appears in the sequencing data of a study of metastatic and nonmetastatic thyroid tumors. Whole-study context: Comparison of repertoires was carried out across blood and tumor or nodule tissue from malignant and benign thyroid patients.

A remark on this clone: Its target is not known.

Not a single patient had been given any form of treatment at any point before undergoing thyroid surgery. The study, taken as a whole, reports: Compared with benign nodules, malignant thyroid tumors were reported to have significantly higher TCR beta diversity in both blood and tumor.

TCRdb re-analyzed the PCR reads using MiXCR. Seen here are some 25,000 clones, roughly a fifth observed once, and the top ten hold about 7.9%. With 4 bases removed from V and 10 bases from J, the gap between germline ends came to 16 bases. Germline V gene sequence: CDR1 KGHDR, CDR2 SFDVKD. The CDR3 contains 14 residues. The sample taken for sequencing was blood. The chain is built from TRBV24-1 and TRBJ2-1; D gene ambiguous. This receptor was obtained from a female donor with papillary thyroid cancer or a benign thyroid nodule (not recorded which). Some clones in this sample may be carry-over from other donors' samples. The CDR3 spells CATSEEGVGKEQFF. CDR3 in DNA: TGTGCCACCAGTGAGGAAGGCGTTGGGAAAGAGCAGTTCTTC.